The clone carrying this T cell receptor beta chain occurred a few times. Its target is not known. V was shortened by 5 bases and J by 0 bases, with 8 bases between the two germline ends. The CDR3 runs to 13 residues. Per the germline V gene, CDR1 is LNHDA and CDR2 is SQIVND (reference sequence). The data are from a study of shared clonotypes between healthy human individuals. Sorted subsets were amplified in replicate PCRs using around 220 ng DNA, 30,000 to 35,000 T cell genomes. TCRdb's copy holds only in-frame clones and misses some; the assay was immunoSEQ multiplex PCR. The profile shows 2,500,000 or so clones, 85% to 95% of them singletons. Findings of the study overall: Represented diversity, genetic and exposure-history alike, was limited by few donors. Though the depth was large, rarefaction showed that sorted-subset sequencing was incomplete.

The sequenced material came from naive CD4+ T cells from PBMCs. The subset denotes: CD45RA+ positively selected. The gene calls are TRBV19 and TRBJ2-7; D remains unclear. The TCR originated in a man younger than 35 in good health. Some clones in this sample may be carry-over from other donors' samples. CDR3 coding DNA: TGTGCCAGTAGTCATCCCCGCTCCTACGAGCAGTACTTC. This translates into CASSHPRSYEQYF.